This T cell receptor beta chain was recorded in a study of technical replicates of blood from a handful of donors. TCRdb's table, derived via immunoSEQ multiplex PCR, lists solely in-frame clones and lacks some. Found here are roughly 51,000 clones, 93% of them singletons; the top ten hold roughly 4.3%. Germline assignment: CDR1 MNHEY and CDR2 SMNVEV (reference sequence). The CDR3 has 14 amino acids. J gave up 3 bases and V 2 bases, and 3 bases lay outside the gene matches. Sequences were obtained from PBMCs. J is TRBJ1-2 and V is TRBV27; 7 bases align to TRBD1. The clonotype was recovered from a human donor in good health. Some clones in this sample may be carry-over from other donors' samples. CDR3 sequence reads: CASSLQGGHYGYTF. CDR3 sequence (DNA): TGTGCCAGCAGTTTACAGGGGGGCCACTATGGCTACACCTTC.